The present T cell receptor (beta chain) was sequenced within a study of blood T cell repertoires in COVID-19. Study-wide context: The cDNA or gDNA used as material had been derived from T cells, B-cell-depleted T cells, or PBMCs.

Individuals aged roughly 18 to 95 years were recruited from 20 to 25 US areas. Clinical history reported by participants formed the basis on which cohorts were assigned. Per germline, CDR1 SNHLY and CDR2 FYNNEI. V was trimmed by 8 bases and J by 0 bases, leaving 13 bases between them. The CDR3 contains 14 residues. Authors' processing steps: Reference gene primer amplification gave estimated nucleated cell counts. Measured with immunoSEQ multiplex PCR; TCRdb has only the in-frame clones, and not every one. V and J calls plus clone size are reproduced from that table; the DNA served to infer D and trimming. The sample lists some 300,000 clones; 89% were seen once. This clone was recorded only once.

The sample consisted of PBMCs or T cells enriched from blood (not recorded which). V usage is TRBV2 and J usage is TRBJ1-1; no reliable D call. The TCR originated in a woman aged 40 to 49 who had recovered from COVID-19. CDR3 nucleotide sequence: TGTGCCAGCCTTACCAGAACCATGAACACTGAAGCTTTCTTT. Its protein product is CASLTRTMNTEAFF.